A selection of T cell receptor beta chains follows, all from one sample in a study of beta chain features in type 1 diabetes. Assay used: immunoSEQ multiplex PCR; TCRdb lists only in-frame clones, some missing. The sample records hundreds of thousands of clones, roughly a sixth being singletons. Input material: naive CD4+ T cells from blood. These receptors came from a woman aged 18-29 years in good health. Both conserved end residues are part of each CDR3. Each record gives: J gene, clone size, V gene, D gene, CDR3 protein, CDR3 DNA. D genes are given only for firm matches. For some rows the clone size is stated as once, few or many, or as a class when expanded; others skip it.

J gene: TRBJ1-1; clone size: -; V gene: TRBV7-2; D gene: -; CDR3 protein: CASSLQMNTEAFF; CDR3 DNA: TGTGCCAGCAGCTTGCAGATGAACACTGAAGCTTTCTTT
J gene: TRBJ2-5; clone size: few; V gene: TRBV21-1; D gene: -; CDR3 protein: CASSKAGLAGAETQYF; CDR3 DNA: TGTGCCAGCAGCAAAGCCGGGTTAGCGGGAGCGGAGACCCAGTACTTC
J gene: TRBJ1-1; clone size: few; V gene: TRBV11-2; D gene: -; CDR3 protein: CASSFAGFGTEAFF; CDR3 DNA: TGTGCCAGCAGCTTTGCAGGCTTTGGGACTGAAGCTTTCTTT
J gene: TRBJ1-5; clone size: once; V gene: TRBV19; D gene: -; CDR3 protein: CASSWGGRQPQHF; CDR3 DNA: TGTGCCAGTAGCTGGGGGGGTCGACAGCCCCAGCATTTT
J gene: TRBJ2-3; clone size: -; V gene: TRBV28; D gene: -; CDR3 protein: CASSLSGVDTQYF; CDR3 DNA: TGTGCCAGCAGCCTTTCTGGTGTAGATACGCAGTATTTT
J gene: TRBJ2-1; clone size: few; V gene: TRBV7-2; D gene: -; CDR3 protein: CASSFEPWGEQFF; CDR3 DNA: TGTGCCAGCAGCTTCGAACCTTGGGGTGAGCAGTTCTTC
J gene: TRBJ2-5; clone size: -; V gene: TRBV7-3; D gene: -; CDR3 protein: CASSLIGSGQSQYF; CDR3 DNA: TGTGCCAGCAGCTTAATCGGGAGCGGGCAGTCCCAGTACTTC
J gene: TRBJ2-6; clone size: -; V gene: TRBV19; D gene: -; CDR3 protein: CASSDEGANVLTF; CDR3 DNA: TGTGCCAGTAGTGATGAAGGGGCCAACGTCCTGACTTTC
J gene: TRBJ2-5; clone size: -; V gene: TRBV6-5; D gene: -; CDR3 protein: CASRGSGKETQYF; CDR3 DNA: TGTGCCAGCCGCGGTAGCGGCAAAGAGACCCAGTACTTC
J gene: TRBJ2-1; clone size: -; V gene: TRBV4-3; D gene: -; CDR3 protein: CASSQTIWDEQFF; CDR3 DNA: TGCGCCAGCAGCCAGACGATCTGGGATGAGCAGTTCTTC
J gene: TRBJ2-1; clone size: -; V gene: TRBV7-3; D gene: -; CDR3 protein: CASSLSSGTDSYNEQFF; CDR3 DNA: TGTGCCAGCAGCTTAAGTTCCGGGACGGACTCCTACAATGAGCAGTTCTTC
J gene: TRBJ2-7; clone size: -; V gene: TRBV28; D gene: -; CDR3 protein: CASSLSRNEQYF; CDR3 DNA: TGTGCCAGCAGTTTATCGAGGAACGAGCAGTACTTC
J gene: TRBJ2-7; clone size: -; V gene: TRBV2; D gene: -; CDR3 protein: CASSGTYYSYEQYF; CDR3 DNA: TGTGCCAGCAGTGGGACCTATTACTCCTACGAGCAGTACTTC
J gene: TRBJ2-2; clone size: -; V gene: TRBV6-6; D gene: -; CDR3 protein: CASSRGAGELFF; CDR3 DNA: TGTGCCAGCAGCCGCGGCGCCGGGGAGCTGTTTTTT
J gene: TRBJ2-2; clone size: few; V gene: TRBV5-6; D gene: -; CDR3 protein: CASSLRAGIYTGELFF; CDR3 DNA: TGTGCCAGCAGCTTGAGGGCGGGAATTTACACCGGGGAGCTGTTTTTT
J gene: TRBJ1-1; clone size: -; V gene: TRBV6-6; D gene: -; CDR3 protein: CATREGAEAFF; CDR3 DNA: TGTGCCACCCGGGAAGGTGCGGAAGCTTTCTTT
J gene: TRBJ1-1; clone size: -; V gene: TRBV27; D gene: -; CDR3 protein: CASSFRVWAEAFF; CDR3 DNA: TGTGCCAGCAGTTTTCGTGTGTGGGCTGAAGCTTTCTTT
J gene: TRBJ2-7; clone size: few; V gene: TRBV7-2; D gene: TRBD2; CDR3 protein: CASSFRGSLHEQYF; CDR3 DNA: TGTGCCAGCAGCTTTCGCGGGAGTCTACACGAGCAGTACTTC
J gene: TRBJ2-1; clone size: few; V gene: TRBV2; D gene: -; CDR3 protein: CASTKGAYNEQFF; CDR3 DNA: TGTGCCAGCACTAAGGGCGCCTACAATGAGCAGTTCTTC
J gene: TRBJ2-3; clone size: few; V gene: TRBV7-9; D gene: TRBD2; CDR3 protein: CASSSRLAASTDTQYF; CDR3 DNA: TGTGCCAGCAGCTCGAGACTAGCCGCTAGCACAGATACGCAGTATTTT
J gene: TRBJ2-3; clone size: -; V gene: TRBV20-1; D gene: -; CDR3 protein: CSFRDHNTQYF; CDR3 DNA: TGCAGCTTCCGGGACCACAATACGCAGTATTTT
J gene: TRBJ2-7; clone size: -; V gene: TRBV11-2; D gene: TRBD2; CDR3 protein: CASSYYSGRAAEQYF; CDR3 DNA: TGTGCCAGCAGCTACTACAGCGGGAGGGCCGCCGAGCAGTACTTC
J gene: TRBJ2-7; clone size: few; V gene: TRBV28; D gene: -; CDR3 protein: CASSLRHYEQYF; CDR3 DNA: TGTGCCAGCAGTTTAAGGCACTACGAGCAGTACTTC
J gene: TRBJ2-1; clone size: few; V gene: TRBV29-1; D gene: TRBD2; CDR3 protein: CSVSGLAGDTEQFF; CDR3 DNA: TGCAGCGTATCGGGACTAGCGGGAGACACTGAGCAGTTCTTC
J gene: TRBJ2-2; clone size: -; V gene: TRBV9; D gene: TRBD1; CDR3 protein: CASSRTPDDRGSGELFF; CDR3 DNA: TGTGCCAGCAGCCGTACCCCCGACGACAGGGGTAGCGGGGAGCTGTTTTTT
J gene: TRBJ2-3; clone size: few; V gene: TRBV5-5; D gene: -; CDR3 protein: CASSLASDTQYF; CDR3 DNA: TGTGCCAGCAGCTTGGCATCAGATACGCAGTATTTT
J gene: TRBJ2-7; clone size: few; V gene: TRBV20-1; D gene: -; CDR3 protein: CSASESYEQYF; CDR3 DNA: TGCAGTGCTAGTGAATCCTACGAGCAGTACTTC
J gene: TRBJ1-2; clone size: few; V gene: TRBV7-9; D gene: -; CDR3 protein: CASSYNGAGGYTF; CDR3 DNA: TGTGCCAGCAGCTACAACGGTGCGGGTGGCTACACCTTC
J gene: TRBJ2-1; clone size: -; V gene: TRBV7-9; D gene: TRBD2; CDR3 protein: CASSLGLSNEQFF; CDR3 DNA: TGTGCCAGCAGCTTGGGACTAAGCAATGAGCAGTTCTTC
J gene: TRBJ2-7; clone size: -; V gene: TRBV10-3; D gene: TRBD1; CDR3 protein: CAISGTGAFYEQYF; CDR3 DNA: TGTGCCATCAGTGGGACAGGGGCGTTCTACGAGCAGTACTTC
J gene: TRBJ2-1; clone size: -; V gene: TRBV5-1; D gene: -; CDR3 protein: CASRFSYNEQFF; CDR3 DNA: TGCGCCAGCAGATTCTCCTACAATGAGCAGTTCTTC
J gene: TRBJ2-1; clone size: -; V gene: TRBV7-3; D gene: TRBD2; CDR3 protein: CASSPITSEYNEQFF; CDR3 DNA: TGTGCCAGCAGCCCGATCACTAGCGAGTACAATGAGCAGTTCTTC
J gene: TRBJ2-5; clone size: few; V gene: TRBV29-1; D gene: -; CDR3 protein: CSVAPGGIFGTQYF; CDR3 DNA: TGCAGCGTTGCCCCCGGGGGAATTTTTGGGACCCAGTACTTC
J gene: TRBJ1-4; clone size: few; V gene: TRBV5-6; D gene: TRBD1; CDR3 protein: CASSPSTGANEKLFF; CDR3 DNA: TGTGCCAGCAGCCCGTCGACAGGGGCAAATGAAAAACTGTTTTTT
J gene: TRBJ2-1; clone size: -; V gene: TRBV5-7; D gene: -; CDR3 protein: CASSSEQFF; CDR3 DNA: TGTGCCAGCAGCTCAGAGCAGTTCTTC
J gene: TRBJ2-7; clone size: -; V gene: TRBV5-5; D gene: -; CDR3 protein: CASSLARLESYEQYF; CDR3 DNA: TGTGCCAGCAGCTTGGCTCGCCTTGAGTCCTACGAGCAGTACTTC
J gene: TRBJ2-7; clone size: few; V gene: TRBV4-3; D gene: TRBD2; CDR3 protein: CASSTLAGASYEQYF; CDR3 DNA: TGCGCCAGCAGCACTCTAGCGGGAGCTTCCTACGAGCAGTACTTC
J gene: TRBJ2-5; clone size: few; V gene: TRBV28; D gene: TRBD2; CDR3 protein: CAAGTSGSSQETQYF; CDR3 DNA: TGTGCCGCCGGGACTAGCGGGAGCAGCCAAGAGACCCAGTACTTC
J gene: TRBJ2-3; clone size: few; V gene: TRBV19; D gene: TRBD2; CDR3 protein: CASSISGTNTDTQYF; CDR3 DNA: TGTGCCAGTAGTATTTCGGGGACTAACACAGATACGCAGTATTTT